A selection of T cell receptor beta chains follows, all from one sample in a study of T cells in Graves' hyperthyroidism and ophthalmopathy. TCRdb redid the calling of the multiplex PCR reads with MiXCR, one entry per CDR3 protein. This table has roughly 800,000 distinct CDR3 sequences, about two fifths appearing once. The sequencing sample was made of blood. The receptors derive from a man aged 18 to 35 with Graves' hyperthyroidism. Both conserved end residues are part of each CDR3. The order of the fields is D gene, J gene, CDR3 length, V gene, clone size, CDR3 DNA, CDR3 protein. The D gene is left open where the match is weak. The listing skips clone size in some rows; elsewhere it reads once, few, many or a size class.

D gene: TRBD1
J gene: TRBJ1-5
CDR3 length: 15
V gene: TRBV10-3
clone size: NA
CDR3 DNA: TGTGCCACCGGGACAGGTACGCTACCAAGTCAGCCCCAGCATTTT
CDR3 protein: CATGTGTLPSQPQHF

D gene: NA
J gene: TRBJ1-1
CDR3 length: 14
V gene: TRBV12-3/TRBV12-4
clone size: NA
CDR3 DNA: TGTGCCAGCAGTCCAGGGTACCCGAACACTGAAGCTTTCTTT
CDR3 protein: CASSPGYPNTEAFF

D gene: NA
J gene: TRBJ2-7
CDR3 length: 14
V gene: TRBV4-1
clone size: NA
CDR3 DNA: TGCGCCAGCAGTCGTTCCGCAGAGATCGGCGAGCAGTACTTC
CDR3 protein: CASSRSAEIGEQYF

D gene: NA
J gene: TRBJ2-2
CDR3 length: 17
V gene: TRBV7-9
clone size: NA
CDR3 DNA: TGTGCCAGCAGCTTATTCGGACAGAAGAGGCGCCCCGGGGAGCTGTTTTTT
CDR3 protein: CASSLFGQKRRPGELFF

D gene: NA
J gene: TRBJ2-2
CDR3 length: 14
V gene: TRBV29-1
clone size: many
CDR3 DNA: TGCAGCGTTCGCCGCAGGGGAAGGACCGGGGAGCTGTTTTTT
CDR3 protein: CSVRRRGRTGELFF

D gene: NA
J gene: TRBJ1-4
CDR3 length: 12
V gene: TRBV20-1
clone size: many
CDR3 DNA: TGCAGTGCTTGGGACGAGAGTGAAAAACTGTTTTTT
CDR3 protein: CSAWDESEKLFF

D gene: NA
J gene: TRBJ1-5
CDR3 length: 16
V gene: TRBV15
clone size: NA
CDR3 DNA: TGTGCCACCAGCAGAGAGGGGACGGGCGACAATCAGCCCCAGCATTTT
CDR3 protein: CATSREGTGDNQPQHF

D gene: TRBD1
J gene: TRBJ1-5
CDR3 length: 12
V gene: TRBV15
clone size: NA
CDR3 DNA: TGTGCCACCAGCGGGACAGCGGGGATCCAGCATTTT
CDR3 protein: CATSGTAGIQHF

D gene: TRBD1
J gene: TRBJ1-2
CDR3 length: 14
V gene: TRBV7-2
clone size: few
CDR3 DNA: TGTGCCAGCAGCTTAGATTGGACAGGGGATGGCTACACCTTC
CDR3 protein: CASSLDWTGDGYTF

D gene: NA
J gene: TRBJ1-6
CDR3 length: 15
V gene: TRBV20-1
clone size: few
CDR3 DNA: TGCAGTGCTAGTGATTGGGTCTTCCCTAATTCACCCCTCCACTTT
CDR3 protein: CSASDWVFPNSPLHF

D gene: NA
J gene: TRBJ1-5
CDR3 length: 16
V gene: TRBV2
clone size: many
CDR3 DNA: TGTGCCAGCAGTGAAGCGCAGTTACGGCCGAATCAGCCCCAGCATTTT
CDR3 protein: CASSEAQLRPNQPQHF

D gene: NA
J gene: TRBJ2-5
CDR3 length: 14
V gene: TRBV10-3
clone size: NA
CDR3 DNA: TGTGCCATCAGTGAGTCCGGAGGAAGAGAGACCCAGTACTTC
CDR3 protein: CAISESGGRETQYF

D gene: TRBD2
J gene: TRBJ2-7
CDR3 length: 15
V gene: TRBV7-9
clone size: NA
CDR3 DNA: TGTGCCAGCAGCTGGGGAGCGGGAGGTCTGAACGAGCAGTACTTC
CDR3 protein: CASSWGAGGLNEQYF

D gene: NA
J gene: TRBJ1-3
CDR3 length: 14
V gene: TRBV7-2
clone size: many
CDR3 DNA: TGTGCCAGCAGCTTACAGGGCACTGGAAACACCATATATTTT
CDR3 protein: CASSLQGTGNTIYF

D gene: TRBD1
J gene: TRBJ2-5
CDR3 length: 16
V gene: TRBV5-5
clone size: NA
CDR3 DNA: TGCGCCAGCAGCCAACCGCATTTAGGGGGCGCAGAGACCCAGTACTTC
CDR3 protein: CASSQPHLGGAETQYF

D gene: NA
J gene: TRBJ1-1
CDR3 length: 14
V gene: TRBV20-1
clone size: many
CDR3 DNA: TGCAGTGCTAAACGTACCGACAGGACCACTGAAGCTTTCTTT
CDR3 protein: CSAKRTDRTTEAFF

D gene: NA
J gene: TRBJ2-2
CDR3 length: 15
V gene: TRBV29-1
clone size: NA
CDR3 DNA: NA
CDR3 protein: CSVVGTGAKSGELSW

D gene: TRBD2
J gene: TRBJ2-5
CDR3 length: 17
V gene: TRBV20-1
clone size: NA
CDR3 DNA: TGCAGTGCCCCTAGACCCGTCCTGGCGGGGGGGCAGGAGACCCAGTACTTC
CDR3 protein: CSAPRPVLAGGQETQYF

D gene: NA
J gene: TRBJ2-7
CDR3 length: 14
V gene: TRBV5-1
clone size: NA
CDR3 DNA: TGCGCCAGCAGACCCCCCTTCGAGACCGACGAGCAGTACTTC
CDR3 protein: CASRPPFETDEQYF

D gene: TRBD1
J gene: TRBJ1-2
CDR3 length: 15
V gene: TRBV7-2
clone size: NA
CDR3 DNA: TGTGCCAGCAGCTTTGGGGGGACAGTCCGAAGCGGCTACACCTTC
CDR3 protein: CASSFGGTVRSGYTF

D gene: NA
J gene: TRBJ1-3
CDR3 length: 17
V gene: TRBV7-9
clone size: few
CDR3 DNA: TGTGCCAGCAGCCGCCGATCTGAACTCTCCTCTGGAAACACCATATATTTT
CDR3 protein: CASSRRSELSSGNTIYF

D gene: NA
J gene: TRBJ2-2
CDR3 length: 15
V gene: TRBV6-6
clone size: once
CDR3 DNA: TGTGCCAGCAGTTCTGAAGGGATGTCCGCCGGGGAGCTGTTTTTT
CDR3 protein: CASSSEGMSAGELFF

D gene: NA
J gene: TRBJ2-7
CDR3 length: 13
V gene: TRBV5-1
clone size: once
CDR3 DNA: TGCGCCAGCAGCCAAGATTGGAGCATCCCTCAGTACTTC
CDR3 protein: CASSQDWSIPQYF

D gene: NA
J gene: TRBJ1-6
CDR3 length: 13
V gene: TRBV11-2
clone size: NA
CDR3 DNA: TGTGCCAGCTTAAACTTACCAGACGGGGCCCTCCACTTT
CDR3 protein: CASLNLPDGALHF